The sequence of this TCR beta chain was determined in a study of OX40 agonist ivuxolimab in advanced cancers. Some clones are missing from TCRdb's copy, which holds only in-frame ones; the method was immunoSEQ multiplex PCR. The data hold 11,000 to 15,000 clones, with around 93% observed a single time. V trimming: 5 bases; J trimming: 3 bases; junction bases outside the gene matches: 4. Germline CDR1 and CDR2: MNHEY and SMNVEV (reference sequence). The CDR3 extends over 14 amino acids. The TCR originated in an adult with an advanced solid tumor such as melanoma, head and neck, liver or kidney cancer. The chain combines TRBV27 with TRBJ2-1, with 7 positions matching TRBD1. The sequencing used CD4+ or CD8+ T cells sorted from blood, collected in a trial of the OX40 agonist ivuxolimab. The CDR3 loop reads CASSLQGRYNEQFF. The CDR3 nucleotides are TGTGCCAGCAGTCTACAGGGGCGCTACAATGAGCAGTTCTTC.